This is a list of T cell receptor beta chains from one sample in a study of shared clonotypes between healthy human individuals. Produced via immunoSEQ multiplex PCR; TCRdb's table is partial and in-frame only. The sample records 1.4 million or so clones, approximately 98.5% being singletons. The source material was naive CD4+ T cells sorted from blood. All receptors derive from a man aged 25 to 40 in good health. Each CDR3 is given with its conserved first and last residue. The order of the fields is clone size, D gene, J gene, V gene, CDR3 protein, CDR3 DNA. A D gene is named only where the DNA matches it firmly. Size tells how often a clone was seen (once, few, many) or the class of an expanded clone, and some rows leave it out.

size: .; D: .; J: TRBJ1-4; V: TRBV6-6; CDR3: CASSYAGGTNEKLFF; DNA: TGTGCCAGCAGTTACGCGGGAGGAACTAATGAAAAACTGTTTTTT
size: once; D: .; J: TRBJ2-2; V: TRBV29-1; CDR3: CSSPDPRLPGELFF; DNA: TGCAGCTCACCGGACCCTAGACTACCCGGGGAGCTGTTTTTT
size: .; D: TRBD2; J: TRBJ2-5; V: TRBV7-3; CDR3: CASSLGTSGSVMDGTQYF; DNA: TGTGCCAGCAGCTTAGGGACTAGCGGGAGCGTAATGGATGGGACCCAGTACTTC
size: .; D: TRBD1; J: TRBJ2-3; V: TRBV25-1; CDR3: CASSDVQGLRDTQYF; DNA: TGTGCCAGCAGTGATGTACAGGGGCTAAGAGATACGCAGTATTTT
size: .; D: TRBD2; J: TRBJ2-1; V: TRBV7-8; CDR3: CASSPSGKISNEQFF; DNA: TGTGCCAGCAGCCCGAGCGGGAAAATTTCCAATGAGCAGTTCTTC
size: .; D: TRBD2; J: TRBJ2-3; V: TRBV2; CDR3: CASSPLTSGATDTQYF; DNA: TGTGCCAGCAGTCCCTTAACTAGCGGGGCCACAGATACGCAGTATTTT
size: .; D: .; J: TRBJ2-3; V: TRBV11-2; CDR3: CASSLTRGGTDTQYF; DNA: TGTGCCAGCAGCTTAACTAGAGGCGGCACAGATACGCAGTATTTT
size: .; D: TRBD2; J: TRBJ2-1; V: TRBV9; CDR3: CASSPGLAGNEQFF; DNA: TGTGCCAGCAGCCCGGGACTAGCGGGGAATGAGCAGTTCTTC
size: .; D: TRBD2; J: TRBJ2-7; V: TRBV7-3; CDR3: CASSPQGTSGRSYEQYF; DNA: TGTGCCAGCAGCCCTCAAGGGACTAGCGGGAGAAGTTACGAGCAGTACTTC
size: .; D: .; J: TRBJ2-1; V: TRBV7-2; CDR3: CASSSGGQYNEQFF; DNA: TGTGCCAGCAGCTCAGGCGGACAGTACAATGAGCAGTTCTTC
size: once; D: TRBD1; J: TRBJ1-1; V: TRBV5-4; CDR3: CASSSPGQGKTEAFF; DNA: TGTGCCAGCAGTTCCCCGGGACAGGGGAAAACTGAAGCTTTCTTT
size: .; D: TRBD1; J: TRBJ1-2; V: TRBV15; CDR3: CATSRRSGTGLGYTF; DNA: TGTGCCACCAGCAGACGCTCCGGGACAGGGTTAGGCTACACCTTC
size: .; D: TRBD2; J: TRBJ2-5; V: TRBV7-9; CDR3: CASSRSTGLAGDGETQYF; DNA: TGTGCCAGCAGCCGCTCCACTGGACTAGCGGGAGACGGAGAGACCCAGTACTTC
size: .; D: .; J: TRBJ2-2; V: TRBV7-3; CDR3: CASSLRKGLSGRTNTGELFF; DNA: TGTGCCAGCAGCTTAAGGAAGGGACTGAGTGGTAGAACGAACACCGGGGAGCTGTTTTTT
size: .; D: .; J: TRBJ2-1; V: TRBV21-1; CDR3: CASSKVGTSGAIYNEQFF; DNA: TGTGCCAGCAGCAAAGTTGGGACTAGCGGGGCGATCTACAATGAGCAGTTCTTC
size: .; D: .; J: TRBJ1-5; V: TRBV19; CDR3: CASSPRGGGNQPQHF; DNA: TGTGCCAGTAGTCCCCGGGGCGGAGGCAATCAGCCCCAGCATTTT
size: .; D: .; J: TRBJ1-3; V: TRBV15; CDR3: CATSREGNTIYF; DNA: TGTGCCACCAGCAGAGAGGGTAACACCATATATTTT
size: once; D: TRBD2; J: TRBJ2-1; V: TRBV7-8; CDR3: CASSLRLAPIEEQFF; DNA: TGTGCCAGCAGCTTAAGACTAGCCCCCATTGAGGAGCAGTTCTTC
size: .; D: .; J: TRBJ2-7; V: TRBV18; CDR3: CASSPPGFYEQYF; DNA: TGTGCCAGCTCACCACCAGGGTTCTACGAGCAGTACTTC
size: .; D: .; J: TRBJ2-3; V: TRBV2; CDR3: CASSERRPTQYF; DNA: TGTGCCAGCAGTGAACGCAGGCCAACGCAGTATTTT
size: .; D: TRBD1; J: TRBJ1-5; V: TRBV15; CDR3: CATSRDRGRGQPQHF; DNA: TGTGCCACCAGCAGGGACAGGGGTAGGGGTCAGCCCCAGCATTTT
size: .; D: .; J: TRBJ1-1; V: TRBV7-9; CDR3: CASTKLQGSNTEAFF; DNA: TGTGCCAGCACCAAACTCCAGGGAAGCAACACTGAAGCTTTCTTT
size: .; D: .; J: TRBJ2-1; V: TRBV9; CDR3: CASSPHLTSYNEQFF; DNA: TGTGCCAGCAGCCCCCACTTGACCTCCTACAATGAGCAGTTCTTC
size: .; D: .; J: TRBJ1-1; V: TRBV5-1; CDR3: CASRRSREQSEAFF; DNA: TGCGCCAGCAGGCGCTCCCGGGAGCAAAGTGAAGCTTTCTTT
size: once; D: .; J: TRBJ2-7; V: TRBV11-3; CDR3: CASSLAGKSYEQYF; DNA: TGTGCCAGCAGCTTAGCGGGTAAATCCTACGAGCAGTACTTC
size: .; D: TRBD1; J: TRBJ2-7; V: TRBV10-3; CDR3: CAISQISGGISYEQYF; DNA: TGTGCCATCAGTCAGATCTCAGGGGGAATCTCCTACGAGCAGTACTTC
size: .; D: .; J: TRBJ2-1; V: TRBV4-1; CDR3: CASSHLRSRNNEQFF; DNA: TGCGCCAGCAGCCACCTGCGTAGCAGAAACAATGAGCAGTTCTTC
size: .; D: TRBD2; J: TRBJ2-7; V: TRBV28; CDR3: CASSFPGLAGPYEQYF; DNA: TGTGCCAGCAGTTTCCCGGGACTAGCGGGCCCCTACGAGCAGTACTTC
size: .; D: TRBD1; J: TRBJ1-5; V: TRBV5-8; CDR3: CASSRQGWYNQPQHF; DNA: TGTGCCAGCAGCCGACAGGGGTGGTACAATCAGCCCCAGCATTTT
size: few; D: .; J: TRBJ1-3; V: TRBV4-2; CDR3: CASSGLVSPILSGNTIYF; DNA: TGTGCCAGCAGCGGACTGGTTTCCCCAATCCTCTCTGGAAACACCATATATTTT
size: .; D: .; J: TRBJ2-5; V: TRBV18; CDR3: CASSPPGVETQYF; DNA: TGTGCCAGCTCACCACCCGGTGTGGAGACCCAGTACTTC